This T cell receptor beta chain was obtained from a study of cytomegalovirus exposure and HLA in healthy donors. A note on this clone: Its specificity is unknown.

Researchers ran the PCR with 60 Vbeta and 13 Jbeta primers. Libraries were prepared by immunoSEQ multiplex PCR; TCRdb keeps only in-frame clonotypes and omits some of them. The table records about 67,000 clones, 68% of them present only once. Study-wide results and limits: Relative to equally common others, HLA-associated TCR beta chains showed greater clonal expansion in a later analysis.

Deletions cut 0 bases from V and 3 bases from J, with 6 bases between. The V gene's germline CDR1 is KGHSH and CDR2 LQKENI. The CDR3 has 15 amino acids. These donors, healthy bone marrow donors, were studied. The chain links TRBV18 to TRBJ2-6; D not certain. Sequencing was performed on PBMCs. The source is a woman between 25 and 40 years old in good health and CMV-seronegative. Here the CDR3 reads CASSPPSGGANVLTF. CDR3 DNA sequence: TGTGCCAGCTCACCACCCTCGGGTGGGGCCAACGTCCTGACTTTC.